This T cell receptor (beta chain) was retrieved from a study of CD8+CD57+ T cells in acquired aplastic anemia. The CDR3 spans 14 residues. The V and J ends lost 3 bases and 3 bases respectively, with 11 bases between them. Germline V gene sequence: CDR1 MGHDK, CDR2 SYGVNS. All patients picked for sequencing had shown, by flow cytometry, an expansion of CD8+CD57+ cells. The template for TCR beta VDJ and CDR3 sequence profiling was genomic DNA. TCRdb processed the reads anew with MiXCR; each CDR3 protein has one entry. The sample records 120,000 or so distinct CDR3 sequences, 40% being singletons. Sequenced input: sorted CD4+, CD8+, or CD8+CD57+ T cells (not recorded which) from PBMCs. This TCR was recovered from a human donor with aplastic anemia. The chain links TRBV25-1 to TRBJ1-2; the D is unclear. The CDR3: CASSDASRYYGYTF. CDR3 nucleotide sequence: TGTGCCAGCAGTGACGCCAGTCGCTACTATGGCTACACCTTC.